Listed below are T cell receptor beta chains from one sample, sequenced in a study of shared clonotypes between healthy human individuals. The data were produced by immunoSEQ multiplex PCR, yet TCRdb's version contains in-frame clones alone and is incomplete. The table includes roughly 2,000,000 clones, over 85% detected once. The sequenced material came from naive CD8+ T cells sorted from blood. These receptors were taken from a man between 18 and 29 years old in good health. CDR3s include the opening cysteine and the closing phenylalanine or tryptophan. D genes are given only for firm matches. The size field is filled for only some rows; it gives once, few, many or a size class.

v_call,d_call,j_call,clone_size,cdr3_nt,cdr3_aa
TRBV7-8,.,TRBJ2-2,.,TGTGCCAGCAGCTACGGGGTAAACACCGGGGAGCTGTTTTTT,CASSYGVNTGELFF
TRBV30,.,TRBJ1-1,.,TGTGCCTGTGACAGTTTGAACACTGAAGCTTTCTTT,CACDSLNTEAFF
TRBV13,.,TRBJ2-5,.,TGTGCCAGCAGCTTAAACACAGGACAAGAGACCCAGTACTTC,CASSLNTGQETQYF
TRBV2,TRBD2,TRBJ2-2,.,TGTGCCAGCAGTCCTGCGGCTAGCGGGGGCCTGGACACCGGGGAGCTGTTTTTT,CASSPAASGGLDTGELFF
TRBV15,TRBD2,TRBJ2-1,.,TGTGCCACCAGCAGAGATGGGACTAGCGGGTTAAATGAGCAGTTCTTC,CATSRDGTSGLNEQFF
TRBV28,.,TRBJ1-6,.,TGTGCCAGCAGCCAGGGCTTGGAGGCATCACCCCTCCACTTT,CASSQGLEASPLHF
TRBV28,.,TRBJ1-1,once,TGTGCCAGCAGTTTAGACCAATCAGTCACTGAAGCTTTCTTT,CASSLDQSVTEAFF
TRBV25-1,.,TRBJ2-7,.,TGTGCCAGCAGGGTGGAAGGCTCCTACGAGCAGTACTTC,CASRVEGSYEQYF
TRBV19,.,TRBJ2-2,.,TGTGCCAGTAGTATAGACGACTACTTTGGCACCGGGGAGCTGTTTTTT,CASSIDDYFGTGELFF
TRBV2,TRBD1,TRBJ1-2,few,TGTGCCAGCAGGTCCGACAGGGAATACTATGGCTACACCTTC,CASRSDREYYGYTF
TRBV27,.,TRBJ2-7,.,TGTGCCAGCAGTTTATCTGCAAAATCCTACGAGCAGTACTTC,CASSLSAKSYEQYF
TRBV27,.,TRBJ1-2,.,TGTGCCAGCAGCGTATCTGGGAAAAACAAAAACTATGGCTACACCTTC,CASSVSGKNKNYGYTF
TRBV6-4,.,TRBJ1-1,.,TGTGCCAGCAGTGACTCGCTAGGACGGATGAACACTGAAGCTTTCTTT,CASSDSLGRMNTEAFF
TRBV5-1,TRBD1,TRBJ2-7,.,TGCGCCAGCAGCTTGGACAGGGGCTACGAGCAGTACTTC,CASSLDRGYEQYF
TRBV27,.,TRBJ2-3,.,TGTGCCAGCAGTCCAAGAGTCACATACACAGATACGCAGTATTTT,CASSPRVTYTDTQYF
TRBV2,.,TRBJ2-7,.,TGTGCCAGCAGTGACGAGGCCTACGAGCAGTACTTC,CASSDEAYEQYF
TRBV27,TRBD2,TRBJ2-1,.,TGTGCCAGCAGCAAGACTAGCGGGGGGGTCAATGAGCAGTTCTTC,CASSKTSGGVNEQFF
TRBV4-2,.,TRBJ2-3,.,TGTGCCAGCAGCCAAGATTTTGGGGGGAGCACAGATACGCAGTATTTT,CASSQDFGGSTDTQYF
TRBV11-2,.,TRBJ2-7,.,TGTGCCAGCAGCGCATTCCGGGTTGATGGGGGCTGGTCCTACGAGCAGTACTTC,CASSAFRVDGGWSYEQYF
TRBV6-1,.,TRBJ2-5,.,TGTGCCAGCAGTGAAGCGGAGGGCGTTTGGGAGACCCAGTACTTC,CASSEAEGVWETQYF
TRBV11-2,.,TRBJ2-7,.,TGTGCCAGCAGCTTCAGGAAAACCTACGAGCAGTACTTC,CASSFRKTYEQYF
TRBV27,.,TRBJ2-7,once,TGTGCCAGTAGTTCCCTATGGGGCTCCTACGAGCAGTACTTC,CASSSLWGSYEQYF